Shown below are 18 T cell receptor beta chains from a single sample sequenced in a study of immune evolution from preneoplasia to lung adenocarcinoma. TCRdb's table, derived via immunoSEQ multiplex PCR, lists solely in-frame clones and lacks some. The sample yields roughly 40,000 clones, around 79% seen once. The sequenced sample consisted of FFPE invasive lung adenocarcinoma tissue. The receptors were gathered from a person aged 55 to 75 with lung adenocarcinoma.

Relative to its sample, this clone is medium-sized (0.01 to 0.1%). The same CDR3 is also encoded by other DNA sequences in this sample. The rearrangement joins TRBV4-2 to TRBJ2-5; D call uncertain. Germline V gene lookup returns CDR1 LGHNA and CDR2 YNFKEQ. The CDR3 runs 13 residues. V was pared by 0 bases and J by 5 bases, with 7 bases between. CDR3 loop: CASSQDPGETQYF. The DNA of the CDR3 is TGTGCCAGCAGCCAAGACCCTGGGGAGACCCAGTACTTC.

This clone turned up a few times. The germline gene is not matched at one end of the junction; a read error may be the cause. The chain links TRBV29-1 to TRBJ1-3, with D hard to call. The CDR3 has 12 residues. Germline V gene sequence: CDR1 SQVTM, CDR2 ANQGSEA. This chain's CDR3 is CSVEGRGSSLHF. Written as DNA, the CDR3 is TGCAGCGTCGAAGGAAGAGGATCCTCTTTACATTTT.

The V gene is TRBV19, the J gene TRBJ2-7; 7 positions match TRBD1. V shed 2 bases and J 2 bases; nucleotides not matched to a gene: 9. Germline V lookup: CDR1 LNHDA, CDR2 SQIVND (reference sequence). The CDR3 length is 16 residues. This CDR3 reads CASSIRGGRGTYEQYF. The CDR3 DNA reads as TGTGCCAGTAGTATACGAGGCGGCAGGGGGACCTACGAGCAGTACTTC.

The chain recombines TRBV28 with TRBJ2-3; tentative D call: TRBD2 (5 bases). This CDR3 region has 16 residues. Trimming took off 4 bases at V and 0 bases at J, with 14 bases between the two ends. The V gene's germline CDR1 is MDHEN and CDR2 SYDVKM. The chain's CDR3 is CASSSAGLPSTDTQYF. For the CDR3, the DNA is TGTGCCAGCAGTTCCGCCGGACTCCCGAGCACAGATACGCAGTATTTT.

For the CDR3, the DNA is TGTGCCAGCAGTTTCGAAGGGTATGGGGCCAACGTCCTGACTTTC. This codes for CASSFEGYGANVLTF. This chain links TRBV27 with TRBJ2-6; D unclear. With 3 bases removed from V and 3 bases from J, the gap between germline ends came to 9 bases. Germline V gene lookup returns CDR1 MNHEY and CDR2 SMNVEV (reference sequence). The CDR3 has 15 amino acids.

This clone has a handful of counts. This sequence joins TRBV30 and TRBJ1-5; D remains ambiguous. In germline, CDR1 is GTSNPN, CDR2 SVGIG (reference sequence). Trimming pared 0 bases from V and 9 bases from J, leaving 9 bases between. The CDR3 runs to 12 residues. The CDR3 coding sequence is TGTGCCTGGAGTGTACGAGACGGGCCCCAGCATTTT. Protein product: CAWSVRDGPQHF.

The rearrangement uses TRBV28 and TRBJ2-7; 10 bases are a match to TRBD2. V shed 3 bases, J shed 5 bases, and the junction held 7 bases outside the gene matches. Germline CDR1 MDHEN, CDR2 SYDVKM. This CDR3 is built from 15 residues. In DNA form, the CDR3 reads TGTGCCAGCAGTTTGCCCCTAGCGGGAGTCCACGAGCAGTACTTC. Amino acid sequence: CASSLPLAGVHEQYF.

The chain combines TRBV5-1 with TRBJ1-1, with D hard to call. The CDR3 runs to 14 residues. Per germline, CDR1 SGHRS and CDR2 YFSETQ. Trimming cost V 6 bases and J 2 bases, with 14 bases left between them. CDR3 sequence reads: CASTRGGVNTEAFF. The CDR3 DNA reads TGCGCCAGCACCCGCGGTGGGGTAAACACTGAAGCTTTCTTT.

The chain joins TRBV7-2 to TRBJ1-5; D not resolved. The germline V and J ends were trimmed by 2 bases and 3 bases, with 5 bases remaining between them. CDR1 is SGHTA and CDR2 is FQGNSA in the germline V gene. This CDR3 is 13 amino acids long. DNA of the CDR3: TGTGCCAGCAGCTTACTTCACAATCAGCCCCAGCATTTT. It yields the protein CASSLLHNQPQHF.

This clone was seen more than once but under ten times. The chain employs TRBV6-4 and TRBJ2-2; D assignment may be TRBD1 or TRBD2 (6 bases each). The CDR3 contains 17 residues. Germline V gives CDR1 MRHNA, CDR2 SNTAGT. Trimming cost V 6 bases and J 5 bases, with 22 bases left between them. This CDR3 reads CASSTQNTGARTGELFF. The CDR3 DNA follows: TGTGCCAGCAGCACACAAAATACGGGGGCGCGGACCGGGGAGCTGTTTTTT.

This chain joins TRBV30 and TRBJ2-5; D may be TRBD2 (6 bases). Germline CDR1 GTSNPN, CDR2 SVGIG (reference sequence). The CDR3 has 14 amino acids. V lost 2 bases and J lost 4, with 14 bases in between. CDR3 sequence (DNA): TGTGCCTGGAGTCTCTACGGGGGTGGAGAGACCCAGTACTTC. It yields the protein CAWSLYGGGETQYF.

V gene TRBV5-1 combines with J gene TRBJ2-5; possibly TRBD1 for D (6 bases). V was trimmed by 0 bases and J by 4 bases, leaving 7 bases between them. This CDR3 contains 13 residues. Germline CDR1 SGHRS, CDR2 YFSETQ. Written as DNA, the CDR3 is TGCGCCAGCAGCTTGGCCAGGGGAGAGACCCAGTACTTC. It encodes CASSLARGETQYF.

This clone came up once. The chain carries TRBV9 and TRBJ2-3; D might be TRBD2 (6 bases). Germline V gene data show CDR1 as SGDLS and CDR2 as YYNGEE. Between the trimmed V and J ends, which lost 0 bases and 6 bases, there was a span of 17 bases. This CDR3 comprises 16 residues. CDR3 sequence (DNA): TGTGCCAGCAGCGTAGGAGGACTCCCGGCGGGGGATACGCAGTATTTT. This sequence encodes CASSVGGLPAGDTQYF.

The rearrangement uses TRBV6-1 and TRBJ1-5; no clear D. The CDR3 has 11 residues. Germline V CDR1 and CDR2: MNHNS, SASEGT. Trimming took 2 bases from V and 9 from J, leaving 5 bases between them. CDR3 amino acids: CASSETAPQHF. The CDR3 region has the DNA TGTGCCAGCAGTGAAACGGCGCCCCAGCATTTT.

J is TRBJ2-1 and V is TRBV9; D is unclear. Germline V gene data show CDR1 as SGDLS and CDR2 as YYNGEE. The V end was cut by 0 bases, the J end by 6 bases, with 10 bases between. This CDR3 contains 14 residues. CDR3 sequence: CASSVEESSNEQFF. The CDR3 DNA reads as TGTGCCAGCAGCGTAGAAGAATCGAGCAATGAGCAGTTCTTC.

The V gene is TRBV19, the J gene TRBJ1-5; the match to TRBD1 covers 8 bases. CDR3 length equals 13 residues. The ends lost 8 bases at V and 6 bases at J; junction bases unmatched: 6. Per germline, CDR1 LNHDA and CDR2 SQIVND (reference sequence). The DNA for the CDR3 is TGTGCCAGTCGGGAGACAGGGGTTCAGCCCCAGCATTTT. Amino acids: CASRETGVQPQHF.

The chain joins TRBV2 to TRBJ1-5; D gene uncertain. V was cut by 0 bases and J by 5 bases, with 8 bases left in between. Germline CDR1 is SNHLY and CDR2 is FYNNEI. This CDR3 has 14 amino acids. CDR3 in amino acids: CASSEATIDQPQHF. The CDR3 nucleotides read TGTGCCAGCAGTGAAGCGACAATTGATCAGCCCCAGCATTTT.

Details on this clone: The sample holds other DNA sequences that translate to the same CDR3. The gene calls are TRBV28 and TRBJ1-5, with a tentative D call TRBD1 (5 bases). This CDR3 has 14 amino acids. Germline V CDR1 and CDR2: MDHEN, SYDVKM. The V end was cut by 5 bases, the J end by 4 bases, with 12 bases between. The CDR3 loop is CASSPNGGNQPQHF. CDR3 nucleotides: TGTGCCAGCAGTCCAAACGGGGGAAATCAGCCCCAGCATTTT. Filled out from reference TRBV28 and TRBJ1-5, the complete variable domain reads DVKVTQSSRYLVKRTGEKVFLECVQDMDHENMFWYRQDPGLGLRLIYFSYDVKMKEKGDIPEGYSVSREKKERFSLILESASTNQTSMYLCASSPNGGNQPQHFGDGTRLSIL.